Following are 6 T cell receptor beta chains from one sample sequenced in a study of cytomegalovirus exposure and HLA in healthy donors (TCRdb year 2017). Receptor amplification or capture employed the immunoSEQ multiplex PCR assay. For the multiplex PCR, a mixture combining 60 forward primers for TCR Vbeta segments and 13 reverse primers for TCR Jbeta segments was used. Imported from immuneACCESS, the table was reduced by TCRdb to in-frame sequences with V and J called. These copies leave out some clones; in studies compared against another copy, an unresolved V gene accounts for under half, and the cause of the remainder is not known. This sample holds fewer than 200,000 clones; 65% to 85% were observed only once. Over 0.65% of the sample is in the top ten clones. The specimen was PBMCs. These TCRs come from a woman in her late teens or twenties in good health and CMV-seronegative.

The chain joins TRBV2 to TRBJ1-2; TRBD1 matches 8 bases. The CDR3 sequence is 16 residues long. V lost 6 bases and J lost 5; bases outside the gene matches: 14. The germline CDR1 and CDR2 sequences are SNHLY and FYNNEI. CDR3 bases: TGTGCCAGCAGCCGGGCCGACAGGGGACCGGGGTATGGCTACACCTTC. This translates into CASSRADRGPGYGYTF.

The chain carries TRBV7-9 and TRBJ2-7; D gene unclear. V gave up 6 bases and J gave up 3 bases, with 9 bases separating them. The CDR3 has 12 amino acids. CDR1 is SEHNR and CDR2 is FQNEAQ in the germline V gene (reference sequence). The CDR3 nucleotides read TGTGCCAGCAGTTCGCACGGCTACGAGCAGTACTTC. This codes for CASSSHGYEQYF.

The genes are TRBV12-5 and TRBJ1-1, with 7 bases aligning to TRBD1. This CDR3 region has 13 residues. V was clipped by 3 bases and J by 4 bases; unmatched bases: 2. The V gene's germline CDR1 is LGHNT and CDR2 FRNRAP. DNA for the CDR3: TGTGCTAGTGGTTTCGACAGGGCCACTGAAGCTTTCTTT. It encodes CASGFDRATEAFF.

V and J are TRBV4-2 and TRBJ2-1, with 8 nucleotides matching TRBD1. There are 16 residues in the CDR3. The ends lost 0 bases at V and 6 bases at J; junction bases unmatched: 7. In germline, CDR1 is LGHNA, CDR2 YNFKEQ. Written as DNA, the CDR3 is TGTGCCAGCAGCCAAGAGTGGGACAGGCATAGCAATGAGCAGTTCTTC. Its translation: CASSQEWDRHSNEQFF.

The V and J genes are TRBV10-2 and TRBJ2-5; D unclear. With 5 bases removed from V and 1 base from J, the gap between germline ends came to 11 bases. The CDR3 runs to 14 residues. Per the germline V gene, CDR1 is WSHSY and CDR2 is SAAADI. The CDR3 nucleotides read TGCGCCAGCAGTCCCATTGGCACCCAAGAGACCCAGTACTTC. Its translation: CASSPIGTQETQYF.

The chain is built from TRBV28 and TRBJ2-5; 10 bases line up with TRBD2. CDR1 is MDHEN, CDR2 SYDVKM, per germline. The trim removed 6 bases at V and 3 bases at J, leaving 13 bases unmatched. This CDR3 is 17 amino acids long. This CDR3 is CASSSRVLAGTKETQYF. The CDR3 nucleotides are TGTGCCAGCAGCAGCCGGGTACTAGCGGGGACGAAAGAGACCCAGTACTTC.